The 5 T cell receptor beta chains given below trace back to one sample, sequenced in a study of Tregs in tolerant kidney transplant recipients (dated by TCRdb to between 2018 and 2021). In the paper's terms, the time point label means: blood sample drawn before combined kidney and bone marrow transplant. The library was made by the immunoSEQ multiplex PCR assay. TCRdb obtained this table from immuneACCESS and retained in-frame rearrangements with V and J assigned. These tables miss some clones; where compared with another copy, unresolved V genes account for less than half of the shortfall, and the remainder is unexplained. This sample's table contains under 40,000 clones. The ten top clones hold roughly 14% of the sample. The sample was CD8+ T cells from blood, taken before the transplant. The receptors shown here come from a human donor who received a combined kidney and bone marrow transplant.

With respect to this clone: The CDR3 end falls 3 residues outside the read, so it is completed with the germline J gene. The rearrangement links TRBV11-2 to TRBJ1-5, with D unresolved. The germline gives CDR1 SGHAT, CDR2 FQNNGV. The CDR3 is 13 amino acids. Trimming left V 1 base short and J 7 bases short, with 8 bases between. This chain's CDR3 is CASSLAEWQPQHF. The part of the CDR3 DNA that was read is TGTGCCAGCAGCTTAGCAGAGTGGCAGCCC.

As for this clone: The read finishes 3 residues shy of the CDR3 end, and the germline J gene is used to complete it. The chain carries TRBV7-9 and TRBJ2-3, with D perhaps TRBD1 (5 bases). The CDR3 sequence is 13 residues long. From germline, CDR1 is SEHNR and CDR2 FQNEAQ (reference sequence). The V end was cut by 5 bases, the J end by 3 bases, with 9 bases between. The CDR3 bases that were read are TGTGCCAGCAGCCCCCCAGGGACAGATACG. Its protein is CASSPPGTDT. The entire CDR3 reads CASSPPGTDTQYF.

CDR3 sequence reads: CASTSGTGPDTQYF. CDR3 DNA (partial): TGTGCCAGTACCTCCGGGACAGGGCCAGATACG. The chain has TRBV19 and TRBJ2-3, with 9 bases matching TRBD1. The observed sequence ends 3 residues before the CDR3 terminus, with the missing tail filled in from the germline J gene. After removal of 7 bases from V and 4 bases from J, the junction contained 6 bases not matched to a gene. This CDR3 contains 14 residues. Germline-derived CDR1 and CDR2 are LNHDA and SQIVND (reference sequence).

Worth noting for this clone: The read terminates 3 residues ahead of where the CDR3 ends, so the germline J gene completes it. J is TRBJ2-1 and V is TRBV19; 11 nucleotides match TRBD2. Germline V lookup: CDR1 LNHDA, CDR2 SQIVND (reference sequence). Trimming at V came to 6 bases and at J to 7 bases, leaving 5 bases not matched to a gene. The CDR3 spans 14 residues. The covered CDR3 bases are TGTGCCAGTAGACTAGCGGGAGCTGGGAATGAG. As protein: CASRLAGAGNE. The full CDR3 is CASRLAGAGNEQFF.

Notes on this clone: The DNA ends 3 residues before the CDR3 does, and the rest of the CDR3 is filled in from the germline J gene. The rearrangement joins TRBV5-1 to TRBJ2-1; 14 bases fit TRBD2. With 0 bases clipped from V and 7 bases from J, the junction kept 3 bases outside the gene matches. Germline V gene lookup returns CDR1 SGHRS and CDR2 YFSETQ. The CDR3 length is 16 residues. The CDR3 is CASSLAGLAGENEQFF. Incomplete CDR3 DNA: TGCGCCAGCAGCTTGGCGGGACTAGCGGGAGAAAATGAG. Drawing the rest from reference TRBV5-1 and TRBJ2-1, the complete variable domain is KAGVTQTPRYLIKTRGQQVTLSCSPISGHRSVSWYQQTPGQGLQFLFEYFSETQRNKGNFPGRFSGRQFSNSRSEMNVSTLELGDSALYLCASSLAGLAGENEQFFGPGTRLTVL.